This T cell receptor beta chain stems from a study of blood T cell repertoires in COVID-19. At the level of the study: Whether acute or convalescent, the COVID-19 samples came from the United States, Italy and Spain. In each case, the material was cDNA or gDNA derived from T cells, B-cell-depleted T cells, or PBMCs.

TCRdb keeps only in-frame clones here, not all; method: immunoSEQ multiplex PCR. This table has around 68,000 clones, roughly 84% appearing once. The sequencing input was peripheral blood. This clonotype was sampled from a woman in her forties or fifties with acute or convalescent COVID-19.

The CDR3 DNA reads as TGTGCCACGGGGGGGCGGAGCAACACCGGGGAGCTGTTTTTT. Amino acids: CATGGRSNTGELFF. The chain joins TRBV7-2 to TRBJ2-2; TRBD2 aligns across 8 bases. The CDR3 runs 14 residues. The V gene's germline CDR1 is SGHTA and CDR2 FQGNSA. Trimming cost V 10 bases and J 2 bases; bases outside gene matches: 6.